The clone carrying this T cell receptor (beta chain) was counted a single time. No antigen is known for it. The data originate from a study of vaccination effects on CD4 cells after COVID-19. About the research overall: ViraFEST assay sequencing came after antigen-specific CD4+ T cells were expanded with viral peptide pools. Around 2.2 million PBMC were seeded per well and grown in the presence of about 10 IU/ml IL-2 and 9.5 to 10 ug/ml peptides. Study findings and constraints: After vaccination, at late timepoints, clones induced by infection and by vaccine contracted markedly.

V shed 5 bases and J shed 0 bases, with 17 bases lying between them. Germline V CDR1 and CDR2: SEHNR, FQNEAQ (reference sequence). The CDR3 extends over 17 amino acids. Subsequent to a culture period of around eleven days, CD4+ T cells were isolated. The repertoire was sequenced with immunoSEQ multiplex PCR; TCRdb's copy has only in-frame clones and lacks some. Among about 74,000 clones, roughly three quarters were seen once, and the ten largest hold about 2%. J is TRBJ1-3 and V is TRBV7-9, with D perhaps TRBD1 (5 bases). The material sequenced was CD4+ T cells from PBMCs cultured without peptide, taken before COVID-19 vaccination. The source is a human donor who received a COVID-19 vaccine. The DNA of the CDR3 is TGTGCCAGCAGCCCAATAGAGCAGGGACGCTCTGGAAACACCATATATTTT. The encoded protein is CASSPIEQGRSGNTIYF.